This entry lists 21 T cell receptor beta chains sequenced from one sample in a study of cytotoxic CD8 clonotypes in ibrutinib-treated CLL. The method was immunoSEQ multiplex PCR; TCRdb's version includes in-frame clones alone and lacks a portion of them. Of some 30,000 clones in the sample, about 75% were seen once. The source material was PBMCs, sampled after 36 months of ibrutinib treatment. These TCRs come from a human donor with chronic lymphocytic leukemia.

The V and J genes are TRBV7-6 and TRBJ2-7, with D maybe TRBD1 (5 bases). Trimming removed 4 bases from V and 0 bases from J, with 7 bases in between. The CDR3 runs 13 residues. Looked up from germline, CDR1 is SGHVS and CDR2 is FNYEAQ. The CDR3 is CASSYRSSYEQYF. The CDR3 bases are TGTGCCAGCAGCTACAGGTCCTCCTACGAGCAGTACTTC.

This chain uses TRBV10-3 with TRBJ2-3, with 8 nucleotides matching TRBD1. The V gene's germline CDR1 is ENHRY and CDR2 SYGVKD. V gave up 3 bases and J gave up 5 bases; unmatched junction bases: 4. This CDR3 spans 14 amino acids. The CDR3 nucleotides are TGTGCCATCAGTGACTACGACAGGGGAGATACGCAGTATTTT. Protein sequence: CAISDYDRGDTQYF.

Of note for this clone: Other DNA sequences in this specimen translate into the identical CDR3. The gene calls are TRBV2 and TRBJ2-3, with no clear D. V was pared by 2 bases and J by 2 bases, with 11 bases between. The CDR3 has 15 residues. Germline assignment: CDR1 SNHLY and CDR2 FYNNEI. CDR3 nucleotides: TGTGCCAGCAGTGAAAGAGTGCTGTCCACAGATACGCAGTATTTT. Translated: CASSERVLSTDTQYF.

The chain has TRBV7-9 and TRBJ2-7; TRBD2 matches at 9 bases. V shed 5 bases, J shed 4 bases, and the junction held 12 bases outside the gene matches. Germline CDR1 SEHNR, CDR2 FQNEAQ (reference sequence). This CDR3 is 16 amino acids long. CDR3 bases: TGTGCCAGCAGCCTCGGGGGGGCTAGCGGGGAGTACGAGCAGTACTTC. The encoded protein is CASSLGGASGEYEQYF.

This chain joins TRBV27 and TRBJ2-5, with 8 bases aligning to TRBD1. This CDR3 is built from 17 residues. Trimming at V came to 2 bases and at J to 2 bases, leaving 10 bases not matched to a gene. CDR1 and CDR2 (germline): MNHEY, SMNVEV (reference sequence). CDR3 bases: TGTGCCAGCAGTTTAAAAGCCGGGACAGGCTCTCAAGAGACCCAGTACTTC. This codes for CASSLKAGTGSQETQYF.

V usage is TRBV9 and J usage is TRBJ1-3; D perhaps matches TRBD1 (6 bases). The CDR3 is 15 amino acids. CDR1 is SGDLS, CDR2 YYNGEE, per germline. With 3 bases removed from V and 4 bases from J, the gap between germline ends came to 14 bases. CDR3 nucleotides: TGTGCCAGCAGCGCAGACCAGGGGCAAGGAAACACCATATATTTT. This encodes CASSADQGQGNTIYF.

The genes are TRBV6-5 and TRBJ1-2; tentatively, D is TRBD1 (6 bases). The germline V gene encodes CDR1 MNHEY and CDR2 SVGAGI. CDR3 length equals 14 residues. V was clipped by 10 bases and J by 2 bases, with 17 bases between them. This CDR3 is CATRGPQGNYGYTF. The CDR3 DNA reads TGTGCCACCAGAGGCCCCCAGGGGAACTATGGCTACACCTTC.

The genes are TRBV7-9 and TRBJ2-3; 11 positions match TRBD2. Trimming at V came to 4 bases and at J to 4 bases, leaving 4 bases not matched to a gene. The CDR3 is made up of 15 amino acids. CDR1 is SEHNR and CDR2 is FQNEAQ in the germline V gene (reference sequence). CDR3 amino acids: CASSSVAGGPDTQYF. CDR3 coding DNA: TGTGCCAGCAGCTCCGTAGCGGGGGGGCCAGATACGCAGTATTTT.

CDR3 amino acids: CASSLYGGPGETQYF. The CDR3 region has the DNA TGTGCCAGCAGCTTGTATGGGGGGCCGGGGGAGACCCAGTACTTC. The chain joins TRBV5-8 to TRBJ2-5; D is perhaps TRBD1 or TRBD2 (6 bases each). The germline V gene encodes CDR1 SGHTS and CDR2 YDEGEE. V lost 1 base and J 5 bases, leaving 15 bases between the germline ends. The CDR3 has 15 residues.

By share, this clone counts as medium-sized. The rearrangement links TRBV6-5 to TRBJ1-4; D call uncertain. CDR3 size: 13 residues. V lost 2 bases and J 10 bases, leaving 11 bases between the germline ends. The V gene's germline CDR1 is MNHEY and CDR2 SVGAGI. CDR3 residues: CASSYERRGKLFF. The CDR3 DNA reads as TGTGCCAGCAGTTACGAACGTCGGGGAAAACTGTTTTTT.

Concerning this clone itself: One end of the junction varies from germline; a read error may be responsible. This chain joins TRBV11-2 and TRBJ2-2; 11 positions agree with TRBD2. CDR3 length: 14 residues. Germline CDR1 reads SGHAT; CDR2 reads FQNNGV. The DNA of the CDR3 is TGTGCCAGCAGCTTTACCCGTACTAGCGGGGGGCTGTTTTTT. Amino acids: CASSFTRTSGGLFF.

The sample holds a few counts of this clone. The CDR3 sequence: CASSEEIRGGEEQYF. The CDR3 coding sequence is TGTGCCAGCAGTGAAGAGATACGCGGGGGAGAGGAGCAGTACTTC. V usage is TRBV6-1 and J usage is TRBJ2-7; 7 positions agree with TRBD2. Germline values: CDR1 MNHNS, CDR2 SASEGT. The CDR3 is 15 amino acids. The V segment lost 1 base and the J segment 7 bases; nucleotides outside the gene matches: 10.

This clone came up a few times. The chain recombines TRBV10-2 with TRBJ2-3; the D gene could be TRBD1 or TRBD2 (5 bases each). CDR1 is WSHSY, CDR2 SAAADI, per germline. V was shortened by 5 bases and J by 6 bases, with 12 bases between the two germline ends. The CDR3 totals 13 residues. The CDR3 region has the DNA TGCGCCAGCAGTACCGGGGCTGGGGATACGCAGTATTTT. It specifies CASSTGAGDTQYF.

The V gene is TRBV4-3, the J gene TRBJ2-3, with a tentative D call TRBD2 (6 bases). CDR3 size: 13 residues. Germline loops: CDR1 LGHNA, CDR2 YSLEER. V lost 4 bases to trimming and J lost 6 bases, with 11 bases between them. The CDR3 sequence: CASSPTSWDTQYF. DNA of the CDR3: TGCGCCAGCAGCCCGACTAGTTGGGATACGCAGTATTTT.

This chain uses TRBV27 with TRBJ2-7; 7 nucleotides line up with TRBD2. Germline loops: CDR1 MNHEY, CDR2 SMNVEV (reference sequence). This CDR3 has 17 residues. V was clipped by 2 bases and J by 2 bases; unmatched bases: 12. The CDR3 loop is CASSLPRGEPGAYEQYF. In DNA, the CDR3 is TGTGCCAGCAGTTTACCCCGGGGGGAGCCGGGAGCCTACGAGCAGTACTTC.

The V gene is TRBV5-1, the J gene TRBJ2-2, with a possible D match to TRBD1 (5 bases). There are 13 residues in the CDR3. From germline, CDR1 is SGHRS and CDR2 YFSETQ. V was shortened by 7 bases and J by 4 bases, with 11 bases between the two germline ends. As DNA, the CDR3 is TGCGCCAGCGGGCCCGACAGCACCGGGGAGCTGTTTTTT. It is translated as CASGPDSTGELFF.

This chain links TRBV5-4 with TRBJ2-5; D gene uncertain. Trimming removed 3 bases at V and 5 bases at J, with 8 bases between. Germline V gene data show CDR1 as SGHNT and CDR2 as YYREEE (reference sequence). This CDR3 region has 12 residues. The chain's CDR3 is CASSSGWETQYF. For the CDR3, the DNA is TGTGCCAGCAGCTCGGGTTGGGAGACCCAGTACTTC.

The chain recombines TRBV11-2 with TRBJ2-7; TRBD2 might be the D (5 bases). V dropped 1 base and J dropped 6 bases, with 16 bases sitting between them. The CDR3 totals 15 residues. The germline CDR1 and CDR2 sequences are SGHAT and FQNNGV. The CDR3: CASSLGWSGAVEQYF. The CDR3 nucleotides are TGTGCCAGCAGCTTAGGATGGAGCGGCGCGGTCGAGCAGTACTTC.

The chain is built from TRBV9 and TRBJ2-2; 12 bases are a match to TRBD2. Germline V gives CDR1 SGDLS, CDR2 YYNGEE. V shed 2 bases and J 6 bases; nucleotides not matched to a gene: 8. CDR3 length equals 17 residues. The CDR3 here is CASSVRLAGESAGELFF. DNA of the CDR3: TGTGCCAGCAGCGTGCGACTAGCGGGGGAAAGTGCCGGGGAGCTGTTTTTT.

The V call is TRBV18, the J call TRBJ1-5; no definite D call. The CDR3 is 13 amino acids. Germline CDR1 reads KGHSH; CDR2 reads LQKENI. V lost 2 bases to trimming and J lost 7 bases, with 9 bases between them. The CDR3 loop is CASSPGTGQPQHF. CDR3 coding DNA: TGTGCCAGCTCACCAGGAACGGGACAGCCCCAGCATTTT.

The chain combines TRBV2 with TRBJ1-3, with D unresolved. The V gene lost 7 bases and the J gene lost 0 bases, with 4 bases spanning the gap. This CDR3 is 12 amino acids long. CDR1 and CDR2 from the germline V gene are SNHLY and FYNNEI. CDR3 sequence (DNA): TGTGCCAGCACGGACTCTGGAAACACCATATATTTT. Translating it yields CASTDSGNTIYF.